The next 7 T cell receptor beta chains were all read from a single sample in a study of brain T cells in children with intractable seizures. Some clones are missing from TCRdb's copy, which holds only in-frame ones; the method was immunoSEQ multiplex PCR. The data contain roughly 110,000 clones, around 94% of them seen just once; the ten biggest clones take up 3.5% to 4.5%. Source: peripheral blood, taken at surgery. The source of these receptors is a boy under two years old with hemimegalencephaly and intractable seizures.

The chain joins TRBV7-3 to TRBJ2-1; TRBD2 matches at 9 bases. The CDR3 runs 19 residues. Per the germline V gene, CDR1 is SGHTA and CDR2 is FQGTGA. The ends lost 5 bases at V and 3 bases at J; junction bases unmatched: 17. The CDR3 region is CASSTTSGRPLPSYNEQFF. CDR3 coding DNA: TGTGCCAGCAGCACCACAAGCGGGAGGCCATTGCCGAGCTACAATGAGCAGTTCTTC.

The chain combines TRBV5-1 with TRBJ1-2; 10 nucleotides agree with TRBD1. CDR1 is SGHRS and CDR2 is YFSETQ in the germline V gene. Trimming at V came to 7 bases and at J to 4 bases, leaving 7 bases not matched to a gene. The CDR3 length is 14 residues. CDR3 region: CASGVTGGVYGYTF. Here the CDR3 DNA reads TGCGCCAGCGGAGTGACAGGGGGCGTCTATGGCTACACCTTC. Full variable domain (missing parts from reference TRBV5-1 and TRBJ1-2): KAGVTQTPRYLIKTRGQQVTLSCSPISGHRSVSWYQQTPGQGLQFLFEYFSETQRNKGNFPGRFSGRQFSNSRSEMNVSTLELGDSALYLCASGVTGGVYGYTFGSGTRLTVV.

This chain joins TRBV24-1 and TRBJ2-3; 8 positions agree with TRBD1. Germline values: CDR1 KGHDR, CDR2 SFDVKD. V was clipped by 2 bases and J by 2 bases; unmatched bases: 11. The CDR3 covers 18 residues. This CDR3 is CATSDSRSRGPYTDTQYF. CDR3 sequence (DNA): TGTGCCACCAGTGATTCCAGGAGCAGGGGGCCATACACAGATACGCAGTATTTT.

V usage is TRBV4-1 and J usage is TRBJ2-7; a weak D match, TRBD2 (5 bases). The V gene's germline CDR1 is MGHRA and CDR2 YSYEKL. This CDR3 has 12 amino acids. V dropped 3 bases and J dropped 9 bases, with 12 bases sitting between them. For the CDR3, the DNA is TGCGCCAGCAGCCACCGGACTGGTGTGCAGTACTTC. Translation: CASSHRTGVQYF.

The chain combines TRBV29-1 with TRBJ2-3; 7 nucleotides match TRBD2. Germline V CDR1 and CDR2: SQVTM, ANQGSEA. V lost 8 bases and J lost 5; bases outside the gene matches: 13. CDR3 length: 14 amino acids. The CDR3 coding sequence is TGCAGCCTGGCCACGGCGGGAGTAGTAGATACGCAGTATTTT. This sequence encodes CSLATAGVVDTQYF.

This chain uses TRBV3-1 (or the pseudogene TRBV3-2) with TRBJ2-3, with D unresolved. V was trimmed by 5 bases and J by 2 bases, leaving 8 bases between them. This CDR3 has 13 residues. Germline V gene sequence: CDR1 LGHDT, CDR2 YNNKEL (reference sequence). The DNA of the CDR3 is TGTGCCAGCAGCAAACTCTTCACAGATACGCAGTATTTT. This sequence encodes CASSKLFTDTQYF.

The chain recombines TRBV5-4 with TRBJ2-3; D is possibly TRBD1 (5 bases). Germline V gene data show CDR1 as SGHNT and CDR2 as YYREEE (reference sequence). This CDR3 spans 15 amino acids. Trimming shortened V by 4 bases and J by 1 base, and 13 bases separated the two germline ends. The CDR3 DNA reads TGTGCCAGCAGCGGACCCAGGGTGGGCACAGATACGCAGTATTTT. Its translation: CASSGPRVGTDTQYF.